Following are 15 T cell receptor beta chains from one sample sequenced in a study of blood T cell repertoires in COVID-19. Sequencing used immunoSEQ multiplex PCR; TCRdb keeps in-frame clones, though not all of them. The sample contains just under 250,000 clones, roughly 91% of which appear only once. The sample comprised PBMCs or T cells enriched from blood (not recorded which). The receptors come from a woman in her thirties who had recovered from COVID-19.

The V gene is TRBV3-1 (or the pseudogene TRBV3-2), the J gene TRBJ2-1; the D gene is possibly TRBD2 (6 bases). Germline lookup yields CDR1 LGHDT and CDR2 YNNKEL (reference sequence). V gave up 4 bases and J gave up 5 bases, with 12 bases separating them. The CDR3 is 14 residues long. The CDR3 DNA follows: TGTGCCAGCAGCCCGGACTACCTCCACAATGAGCAGTTCTTC. It specifies CASSPDYLHNEQFF.

This sequence joins TRBV28 and TRBJ2-3; maybe TRBD1 (6 bases). V was pared by 6 bases and J by 12 bases, with 22 bases between. The length of the CDR3 is 14 residues. Per the germline V gene, CDR1 is MDHEN and CDR2 is SYDVKM. The DNA of the CDR3 is TGTGCCAGCAGCGCACACCACCAGACAGGCAGACAGTATTTT. Its protein is CASSAHHQTGRQYF.

The chain is built from TRBV18 and TRBJ1-2; 7 bases match TRBD1. The ends lost 0 bases at V and 3 bases at J; junction bases unmatched: 4. CDR1 is KGHSH, CDR2 LQKENI, per germline. The CDR3 loop spans 15 amino acids. The CDR3 sequence is CASSPPDREDYGYTF. The CDR3 DNA follows: TGTGCCAGCTCACCACCCGACAGGGAAGACTATGGCTACACCTTC. Drawing the rest from reference TRBV18 and TRBJ1-2, the complete variable domain is NAGVMQNPRHLVRRRGQEARLRCSPMKGHSHVYWYRQLPEEGLKFMVYLQKENIIDESGMPKERFSAEFPKEGPSILRIQQVVRGDSAAYFCASSPPDREDYGYTFGSGTRLTVV.

The J gene is TRBJ2-7, the V gene TRBV7-9, with 8 bases lining up with TRBD1. Trimming took 1 base from V and 3 from J; bases not matched to a gene: 2. Per the germline V gene, CDR1 is SEHNR and CDR2 is FQNEAQ (reference sequence). The CDR3 totals 14 residues. CDR3 DNA sequence: TGTGCCAGCAGCTTAGAACAGGGGGTCTACGAGCAGTACTTC. Translating gives CASSLEQGVYEQYF.

This clone has a handful of counts. This chain joins TRBV5-3 and TRBJ1-1; D is perhaps TRBD1 (5 bases). TRBV5-3 is an ORF, and what it does is uncertain. This CDR3 contains 13 residues. The V end was cut by 4 bases, the J end by 3 bases, with 10 bases between. The CDR3 coding sequence is TGTGCCAGAAGCCTCGGACAAGACACTGAAGCTTTCTTT. Protein product: CARSLGQDTEAFF.

This chain connects TRBV11-3 to TRBJ2-5; 10 bases align to TRBD2. Germline lookup yields CDR1 SGHNT and CDR2 YENEEA. The CDR3 is 14 amino acids. V dropped 8 bases and J dropped 5; count of bases not matched to a gene: 8. The CDR3 DNA reads as TGTGCCAGCGCTAGCGGGAGAGCGGGGGAGACCCAGTACTTC. Encoded protein: CASASGRAGETQYF.

This chain connects TRBV27 to TRBJ1-1; 9 bases match TRBD1. J was trimmed by 1 base and V by 4 bases; bases with no gene match: 10. The V gene's germline CDR1 is MNHEY and CDR2 SMNVEV (reference sequence). The CDR3 consists of 17 residues. CDR3 sequence: CASSSVLTGGENTEAFF. In DNA form, the CDR3 reads TGTGCCAGCAGTTCCGTTTTGACAGGGGGTGAGAACACTGAAGCTTTCTTT.

The J gene is TRBJ1-3, the V gene TRBV11-2; 8 bases match TRBD1. This CDR3 spans 16 amino acids. Looked up from germline, CDR1 is SGHAT and CDR2 is FQNNGV. V lost 7 bases to trimming and J lost 0 bases; unmatched junction nucleotides: 8. CDR3 DNA: TGTGCCAGCAACCCGACAGGGGCCAGCTCTGGAAACACCATATATTTT. Residues: CASNPTGASSGNTIYF.

V and J are TRBV10-2 and TRBJ1-2; D not resolved. V was clipped by 0 bases and J by 2 bases, with 10 bases between them. The CDR3 sequence is 15 residues long. Germline loops: CDR1 WSHSY, CDR2 SAAADI. Written as DNA, the CDR3 is TGCGCCAGCAGTGAGTCGTTTCTTCCCAACTATGGCTACACCTTC. Protein: CASSESFLPNYGYTF.

This clone has only a few counts. The chain employs TRBV7-3 and TRBJ2-1; a possible D gene is TRBD2 (6 bases). The germline gives CDR1 SGHTA, CDR2 FQGTGA. V was clipped by 5 bases and J by 6 bases, with 14 bases between them. The CDR3 consists of 14 residues. CDR3 sequence reads: CASSTYGSGNEQFF. The CDR3 nucleotides are TGTGCCAGCAGCACTTACGGGAGCGGCAATGAGCAGTTCTTC.

The chain recombines TRBV5-1 with TRBJ2-3; the D gene is possibly TRBD2 (5 bases). CDR1 SGHRS and CDR2 YFSETQ come from the germline V gene. This CDR3 contains 19 residues. The V gene lost 0 bases and the J gene lost 0 bases, with 20 bases spanning the gap. CDR3 in amino acids: CASSLDGSRLAPSTDTQYF. The CDR3 DNA reads as TGCGCCAGCAGCTTGGACGGCTCCCGGCTAGCTCCTAGCACAGATACGCAGTATTTT.

The chain employs TRBV20-1 and TRBJ1-2, with 8 nucleotides matching TRBD1. After removal of 4 bases from V and 4 bases from J, the junction contained 5 bases not matched to a gene. This CDR3 is 13 amino acids long. Germline CDR1 and CDR2: DFQATT and SNEGSKA (reference sequence). CDR3 sequence reads: CSATDRGGYGYTF. The DNA of the CDR3 is TGCAGTGCTACTGACAGGGGCGGCTATGGCTACACCTTC.

The chain has TRBV30 and TRBJ2-3; D may be TRBD2 (5 bases). CDR3 length: 12 amino acids. Germline V lookup: CDR1 GTSNPN, CDR2 SVGIG (reference sequence). Trimming stripped 3 bases from V and 6 bases from J, with 10 bases between. CDR3 sequence: CAWRGVSDTQYF. The CDR3 region has the DNA TGTGCCTGGAGGGGAGTTTCGGATACGCAGTATTTT.

J is TRBJ2-5 and V is TRBV28, with 8 positions matching TRBD1. There are 15 residues in the CDR3. Germline CDR1 and CDR2: MDHEN and SYDVKM. Trimming at V came to 2 bases and at J to 3 bases, leaving 5 bases not matched to a gene. This CDR3 is CASSLRTGLEETQYF. The CDR3, as DNA: TGTGCCAGCAGTTTACGGACAGGGTTGGAAGAGACCCAGTACTTC. Full variable domain (rest looked up from reference TRBV28 and TRBJ2-5): DVKVTQSSRYLVKRTGEKVFLECVQDMDHENMFWYRQDPGLGLRLIYFSYDVKMKEKGDIPEGYSVSREKKERFSLILESASTNQTSMYLCASSLRTGLEETQYFGPGTRLLVL.

This clone occurred a few times. Here the CDR3 DNA reads TGTGCCAGCAGCTTAGCCCTGAGAGCTACCTATGGCTACACCTTC. This codes for CASSLALRATYGYTF. The chain is built from TRBV7-2 and TRBJ1-2, with D hard to call. V was trimmed by 0 bases and J by 4 bases, leaving 12 bases between them. CDR1 and CDR2 from the germline V gene are SGHTA and FQGNSA. CDR3 size: 15 residues.